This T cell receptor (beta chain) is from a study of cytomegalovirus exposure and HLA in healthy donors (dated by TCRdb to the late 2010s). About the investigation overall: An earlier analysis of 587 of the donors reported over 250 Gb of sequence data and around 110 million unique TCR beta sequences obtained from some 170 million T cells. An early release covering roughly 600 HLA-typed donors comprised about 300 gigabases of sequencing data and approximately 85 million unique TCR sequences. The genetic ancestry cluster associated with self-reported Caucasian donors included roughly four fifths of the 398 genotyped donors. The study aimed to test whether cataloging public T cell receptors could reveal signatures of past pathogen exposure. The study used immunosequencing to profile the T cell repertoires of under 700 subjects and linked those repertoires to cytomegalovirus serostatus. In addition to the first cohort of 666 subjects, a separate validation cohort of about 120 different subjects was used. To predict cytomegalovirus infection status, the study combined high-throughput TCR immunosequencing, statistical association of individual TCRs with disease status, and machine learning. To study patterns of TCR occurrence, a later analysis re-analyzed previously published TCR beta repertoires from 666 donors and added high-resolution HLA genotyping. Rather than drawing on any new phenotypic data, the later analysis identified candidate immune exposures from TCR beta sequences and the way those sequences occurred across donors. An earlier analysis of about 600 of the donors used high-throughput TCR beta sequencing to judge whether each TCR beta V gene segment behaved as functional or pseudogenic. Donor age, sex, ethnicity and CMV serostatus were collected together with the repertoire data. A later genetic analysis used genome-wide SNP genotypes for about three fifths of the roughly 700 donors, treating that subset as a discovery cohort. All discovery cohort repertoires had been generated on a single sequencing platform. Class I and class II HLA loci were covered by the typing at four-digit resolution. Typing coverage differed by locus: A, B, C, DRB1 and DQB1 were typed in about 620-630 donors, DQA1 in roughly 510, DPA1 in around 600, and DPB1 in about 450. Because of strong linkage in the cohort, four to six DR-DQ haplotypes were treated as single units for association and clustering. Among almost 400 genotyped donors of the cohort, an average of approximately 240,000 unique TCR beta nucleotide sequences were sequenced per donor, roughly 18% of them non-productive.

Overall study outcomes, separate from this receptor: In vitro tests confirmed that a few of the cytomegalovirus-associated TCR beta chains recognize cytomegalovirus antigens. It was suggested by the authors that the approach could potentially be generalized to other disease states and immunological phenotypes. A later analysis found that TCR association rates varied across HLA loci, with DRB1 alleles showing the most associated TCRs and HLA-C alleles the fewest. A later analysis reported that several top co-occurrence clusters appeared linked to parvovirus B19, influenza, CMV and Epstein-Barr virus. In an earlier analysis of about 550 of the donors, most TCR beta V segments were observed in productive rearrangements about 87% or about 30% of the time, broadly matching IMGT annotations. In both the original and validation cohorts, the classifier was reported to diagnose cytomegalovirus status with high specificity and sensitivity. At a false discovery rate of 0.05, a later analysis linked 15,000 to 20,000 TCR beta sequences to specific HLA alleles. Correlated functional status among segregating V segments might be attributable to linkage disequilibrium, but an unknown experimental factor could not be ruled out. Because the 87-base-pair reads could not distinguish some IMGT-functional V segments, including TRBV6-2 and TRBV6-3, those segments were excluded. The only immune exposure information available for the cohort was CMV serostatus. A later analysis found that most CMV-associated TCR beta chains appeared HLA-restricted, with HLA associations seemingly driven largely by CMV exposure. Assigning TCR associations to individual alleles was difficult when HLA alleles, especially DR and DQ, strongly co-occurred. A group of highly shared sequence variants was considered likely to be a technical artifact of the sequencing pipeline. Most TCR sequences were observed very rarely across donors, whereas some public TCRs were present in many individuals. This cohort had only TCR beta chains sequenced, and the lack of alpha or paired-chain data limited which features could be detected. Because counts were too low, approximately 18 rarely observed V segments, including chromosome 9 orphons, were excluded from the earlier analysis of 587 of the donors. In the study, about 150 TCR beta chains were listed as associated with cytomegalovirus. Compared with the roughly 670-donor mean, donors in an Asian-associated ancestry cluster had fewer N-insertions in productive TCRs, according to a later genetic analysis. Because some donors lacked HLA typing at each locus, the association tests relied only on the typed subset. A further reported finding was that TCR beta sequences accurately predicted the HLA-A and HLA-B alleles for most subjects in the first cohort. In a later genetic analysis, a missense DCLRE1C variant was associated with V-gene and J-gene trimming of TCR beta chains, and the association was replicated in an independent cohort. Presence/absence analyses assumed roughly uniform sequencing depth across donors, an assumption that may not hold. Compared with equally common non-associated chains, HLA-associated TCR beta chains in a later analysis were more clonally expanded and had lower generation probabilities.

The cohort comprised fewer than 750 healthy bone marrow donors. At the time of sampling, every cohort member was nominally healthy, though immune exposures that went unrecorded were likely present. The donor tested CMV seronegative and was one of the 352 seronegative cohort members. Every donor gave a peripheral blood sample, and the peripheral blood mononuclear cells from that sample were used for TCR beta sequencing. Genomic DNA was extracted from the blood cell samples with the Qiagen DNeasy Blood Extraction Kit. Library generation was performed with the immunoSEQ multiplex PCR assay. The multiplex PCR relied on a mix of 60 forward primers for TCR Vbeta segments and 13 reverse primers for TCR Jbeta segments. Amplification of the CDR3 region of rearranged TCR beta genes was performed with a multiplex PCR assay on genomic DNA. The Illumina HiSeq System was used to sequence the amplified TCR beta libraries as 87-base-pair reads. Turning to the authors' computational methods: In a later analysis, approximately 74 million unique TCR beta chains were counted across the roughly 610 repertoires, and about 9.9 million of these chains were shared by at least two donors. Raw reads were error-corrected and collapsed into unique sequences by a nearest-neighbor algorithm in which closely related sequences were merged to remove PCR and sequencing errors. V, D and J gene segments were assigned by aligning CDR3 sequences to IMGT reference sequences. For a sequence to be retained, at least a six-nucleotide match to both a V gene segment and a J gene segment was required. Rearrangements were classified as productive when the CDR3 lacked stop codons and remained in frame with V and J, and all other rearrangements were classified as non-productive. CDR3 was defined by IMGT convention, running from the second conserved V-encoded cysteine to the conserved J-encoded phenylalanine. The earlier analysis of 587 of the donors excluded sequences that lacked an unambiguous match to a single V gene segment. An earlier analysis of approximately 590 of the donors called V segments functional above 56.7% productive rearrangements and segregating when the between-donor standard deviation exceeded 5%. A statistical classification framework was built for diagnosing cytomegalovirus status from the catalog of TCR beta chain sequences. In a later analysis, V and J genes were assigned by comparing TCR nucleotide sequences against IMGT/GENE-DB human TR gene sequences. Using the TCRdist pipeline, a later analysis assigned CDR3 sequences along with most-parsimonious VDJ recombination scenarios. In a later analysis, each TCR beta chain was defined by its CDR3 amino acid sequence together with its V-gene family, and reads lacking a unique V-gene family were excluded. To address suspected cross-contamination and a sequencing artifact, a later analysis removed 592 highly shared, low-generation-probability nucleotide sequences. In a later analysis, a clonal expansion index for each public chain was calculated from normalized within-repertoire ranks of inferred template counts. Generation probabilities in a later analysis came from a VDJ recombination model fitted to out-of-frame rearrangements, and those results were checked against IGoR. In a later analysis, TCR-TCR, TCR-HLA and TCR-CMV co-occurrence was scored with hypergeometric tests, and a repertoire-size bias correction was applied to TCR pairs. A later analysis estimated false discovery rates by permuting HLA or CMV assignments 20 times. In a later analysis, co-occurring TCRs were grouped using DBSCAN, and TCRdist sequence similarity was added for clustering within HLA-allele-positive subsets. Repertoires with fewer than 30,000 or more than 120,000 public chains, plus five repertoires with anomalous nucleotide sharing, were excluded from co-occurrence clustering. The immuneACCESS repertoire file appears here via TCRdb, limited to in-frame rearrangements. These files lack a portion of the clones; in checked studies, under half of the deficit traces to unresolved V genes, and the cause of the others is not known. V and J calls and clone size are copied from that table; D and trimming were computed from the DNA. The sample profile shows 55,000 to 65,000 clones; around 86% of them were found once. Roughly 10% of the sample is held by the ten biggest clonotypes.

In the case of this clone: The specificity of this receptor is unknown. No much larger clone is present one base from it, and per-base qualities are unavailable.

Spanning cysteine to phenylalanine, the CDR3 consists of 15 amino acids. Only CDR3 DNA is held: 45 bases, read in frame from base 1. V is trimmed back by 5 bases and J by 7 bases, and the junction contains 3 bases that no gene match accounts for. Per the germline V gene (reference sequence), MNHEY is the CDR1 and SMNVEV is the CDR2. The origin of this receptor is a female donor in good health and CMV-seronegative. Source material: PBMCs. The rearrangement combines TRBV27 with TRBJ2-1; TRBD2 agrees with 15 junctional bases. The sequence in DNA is TGTGCCAGCAGTCTCGGGACTAGCGGGAGGAATGAGCAGTTCTTC. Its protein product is CASSLGTSGRNEQFF.